The sample holds a few counts of the clone carrying this T cell receptor (beta chain). Its antigen remains unidentified. The source of the sample is a study of cytotoxic CD8 clonotypes in ibrutinib-treated CLL. About the research overall: Overall, some 25 responses were partial and 2 complete; following median around 70 months, 14 patients stayed remitted and around twelve progressed. The average sample held roughly 250,000 productive templates and about 99,000 productive rearrangements. Overall study findings and caveats: With treatment, public clonotypes, which were uncommon, either contracted or remained stable.

V gave up 3 bases and J gave up 1 base, with 5 bases separating them. Germline loops: CDR1 LNHNV, CDR2 YYDKDF (reference sequence). CDR3 length: 13 residues. The assay was immunoSEQ multiplex PCR, and TCRdb's table has in-frame clones only and misses some. The sample includes more than 200,000 clones, under 75% seen only once; the top ten take 15%. Sample: PBMCs, taken after 24 months of ibrutinib treatment. The sequence was collected from a human donor with chronic lymphocytic leukemia. This chain connects TRBV15 to TRBJ2-3; D is unclear. This CDR3 is CATSRRGTDTQYF. The CDR3 DNA reads TGTGCCACCAGCAGGCGCGGCACAGATACGCAGTATTTT.